This T cell receptor beta chain was identified in a study of lymphopenia after photon versus proton radiotherapy. V was clipped by 1 base and J by 6 bases; unmatched bases: 6. CDR1 is LGHNA and CDR2 is YSLEER in the germline V gene. CDR3 length: 16 amino acids. Repertoires were generated with immunoSEQ multiplex PCR, while TCRdb's copy carries only in-frame clones and drops some. This sample yields more than 70,000 clones, of which around 82% are seen a single time; 1.3% to 1.5% belongs to the top ten. The V gene is TRBV4-3, the J gene TRBJ1-2, with TRBD1 matching 12 bases. This receptor was taken from a man in his sixties with pancreatic cancer. This sample comprised peripheral blood, obtained from a patient treated with proton-based radiotherapy. The CDR3 protein is CASSQVGGQGANGYTF. CDR3 in DNA: TGCGCCAGCAGCCAAGTAGGGGGACAGGGGGCGAATGGCTACACCTTC.